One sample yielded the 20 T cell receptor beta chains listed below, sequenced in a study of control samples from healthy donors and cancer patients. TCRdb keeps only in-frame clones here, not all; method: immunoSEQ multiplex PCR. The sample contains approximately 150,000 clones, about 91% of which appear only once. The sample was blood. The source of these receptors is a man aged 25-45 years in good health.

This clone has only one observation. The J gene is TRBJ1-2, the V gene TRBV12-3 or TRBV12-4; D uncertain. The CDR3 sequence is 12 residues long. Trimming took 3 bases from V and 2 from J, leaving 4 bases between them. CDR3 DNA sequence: TGTGCCAGCAGTTTTCCCAACTATGGCTACACCTTC. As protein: CASSFPNYGYTF.

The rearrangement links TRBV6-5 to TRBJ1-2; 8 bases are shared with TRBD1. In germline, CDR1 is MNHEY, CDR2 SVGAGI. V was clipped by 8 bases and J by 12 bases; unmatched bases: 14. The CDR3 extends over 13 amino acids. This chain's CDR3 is CASSRAGQGLNTF. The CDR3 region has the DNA TGTGCCAGCTCAAGAGCAGGACAGGGTCTGAACACCTTC.

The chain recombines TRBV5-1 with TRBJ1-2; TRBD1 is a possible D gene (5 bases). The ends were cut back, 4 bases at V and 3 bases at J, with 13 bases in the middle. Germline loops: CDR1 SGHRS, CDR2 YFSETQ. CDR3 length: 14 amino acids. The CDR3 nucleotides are TGCGCCAGCAGCCCCGGGGGGGGGTACTATGGCTACACCTTC. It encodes CASSPGGGYYGYTF.

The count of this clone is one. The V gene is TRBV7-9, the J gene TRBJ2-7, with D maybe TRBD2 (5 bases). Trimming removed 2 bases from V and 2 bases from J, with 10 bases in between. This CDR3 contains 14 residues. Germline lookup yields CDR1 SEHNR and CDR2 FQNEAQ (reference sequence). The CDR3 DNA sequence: TGTGCCAGCAGCTTAACCGGGGATCCCTACGAGCAGTACTTC. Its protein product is CASSLTGDPYEQYF.

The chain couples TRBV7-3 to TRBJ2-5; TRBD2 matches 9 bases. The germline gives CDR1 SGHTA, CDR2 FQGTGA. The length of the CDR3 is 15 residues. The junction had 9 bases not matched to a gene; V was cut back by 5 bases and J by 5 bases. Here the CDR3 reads CASSQAGGLLETQYF. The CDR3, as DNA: TGTGCCAGCAGCCAGGCGGGGGGGCTCTTGGAGACCCAGTACTTC.

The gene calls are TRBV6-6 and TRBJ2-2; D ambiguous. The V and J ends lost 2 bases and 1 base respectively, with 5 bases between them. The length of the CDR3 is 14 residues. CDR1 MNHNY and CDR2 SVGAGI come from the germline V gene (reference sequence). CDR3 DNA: TGTGCCAGCAGTTACCGCGAGAACACCGGGGAGCTGTTTTTT. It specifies CASSYRENTGELFF.

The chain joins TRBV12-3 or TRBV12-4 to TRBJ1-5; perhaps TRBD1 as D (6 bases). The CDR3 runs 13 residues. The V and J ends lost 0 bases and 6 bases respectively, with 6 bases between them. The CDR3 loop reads CASSLAGGQPQHF. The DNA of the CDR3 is TGTGCCAGCAGTTTAGCAGGGGGTCAGCCCCAGCATTTT.

CDR3 bases: TGTGCCAGCATGTGGTATGAGCAGTTCTTC. This translates into CASMWYEQFF. The chain links TRBV6-5 to TRBJ2-1; D is ambiguous. V lost 7 bases to trimming and J lost 8 bases, with 6 bases between them. Germline V CDR1 and CDR2: MNHEY, SVGAGI. CDR3 length: 10 amino acids.

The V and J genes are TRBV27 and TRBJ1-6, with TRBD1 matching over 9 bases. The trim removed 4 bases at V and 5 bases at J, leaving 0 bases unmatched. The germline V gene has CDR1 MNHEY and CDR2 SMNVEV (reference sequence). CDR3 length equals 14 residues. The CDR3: CASSWTGDNSPLHF. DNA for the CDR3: TGTGCCAGCAGTTGGACAGGGGATAATTCACCCCTCCACTTT.

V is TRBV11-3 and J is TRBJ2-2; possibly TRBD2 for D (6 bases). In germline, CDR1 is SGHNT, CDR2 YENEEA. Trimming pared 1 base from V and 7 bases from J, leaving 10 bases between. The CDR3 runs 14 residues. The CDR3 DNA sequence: TGTGCCAGCAGCTTAGCCCGGGGGAGCGGGGAGCTGTTTTTT. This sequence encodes CASSLARGSGELFF.

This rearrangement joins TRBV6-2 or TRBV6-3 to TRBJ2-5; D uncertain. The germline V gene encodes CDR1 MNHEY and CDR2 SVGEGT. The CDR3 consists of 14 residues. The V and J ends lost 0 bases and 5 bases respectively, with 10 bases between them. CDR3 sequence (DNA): TGTGCCAGCAGTTACTCGATTGTCTTCGAGACCCAGTACTTC. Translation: CASSYSIVFETQYF.

CDR3 amino acids: CASSPRDKLIGGYTF. In nucleotides, the CDR3 is TGTGCCAGCAGCCCTCGGGACAAACTAATCGGTGGCTACACCTTC. The chain is built from TRBV28 and TRBJ1-2, with D tentatively TRBD1 (6 bases). This CDR3 comprises 15 residues. V dropped 6 bases and J dropped 7 bases, with 21 bases sitting between them. Germline-derived CDR1 and CDR2 are MDHEN and SYDVKM.

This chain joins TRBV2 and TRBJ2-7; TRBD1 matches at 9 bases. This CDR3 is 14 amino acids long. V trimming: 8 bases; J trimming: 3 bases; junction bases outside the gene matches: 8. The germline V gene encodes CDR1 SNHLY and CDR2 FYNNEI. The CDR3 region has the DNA TGTGCCAGCGTAAAGGGACAGGGCGTCTACGAGCAGTACTTC. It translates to CASVKGQGVYEQYF.

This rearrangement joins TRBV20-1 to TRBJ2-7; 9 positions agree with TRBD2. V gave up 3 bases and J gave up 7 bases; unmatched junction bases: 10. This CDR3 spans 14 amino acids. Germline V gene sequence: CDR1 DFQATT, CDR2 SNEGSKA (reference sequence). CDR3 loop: CSASLAGPSYEQYF. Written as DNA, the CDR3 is TGCAGTGCTAGTCTAGCGGGGCCCTCGTATGAGCAGTACTTC.

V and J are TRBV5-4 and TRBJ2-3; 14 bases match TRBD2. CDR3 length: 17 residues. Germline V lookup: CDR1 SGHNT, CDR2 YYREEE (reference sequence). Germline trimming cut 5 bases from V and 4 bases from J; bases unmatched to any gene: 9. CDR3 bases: TGTGCCAGCAGGATGACTAGCGGGGGGGCCGTCGCAGATACGCAGTATTTT. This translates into CASRMTSGGAVADTQYF.

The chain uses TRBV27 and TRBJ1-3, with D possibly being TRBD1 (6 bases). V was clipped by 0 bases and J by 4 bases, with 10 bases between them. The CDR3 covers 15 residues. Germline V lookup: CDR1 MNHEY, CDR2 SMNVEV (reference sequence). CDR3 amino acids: CASSLSGGSGNTIYF. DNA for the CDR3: TGTGCCAGCAGTTTATCCGGGGGCTCGGGAAACACCATATATTTT.

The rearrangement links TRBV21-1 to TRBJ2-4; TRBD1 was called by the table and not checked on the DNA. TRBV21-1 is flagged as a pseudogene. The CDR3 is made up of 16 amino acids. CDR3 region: CASITTGGLAKNIQYF. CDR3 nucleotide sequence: TGTGCCAGCATTACCACAGGGGGCTTAGCCAAAAACATTCAGTACTTC.

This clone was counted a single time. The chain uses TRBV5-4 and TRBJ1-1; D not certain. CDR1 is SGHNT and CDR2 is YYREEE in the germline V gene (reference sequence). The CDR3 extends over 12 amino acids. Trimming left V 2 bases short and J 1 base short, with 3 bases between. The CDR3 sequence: CASSLTNTEAFF. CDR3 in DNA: TGTGCCAGCAGCTTAACGAACACTGAAGCTTTCTTT.

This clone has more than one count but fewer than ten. The CDR3 bases are TGCGCCAGCGGGGAAGACAGCGCCTCTAGCACAGATACGCAGTATTTT. It specifies CASGEDSASSTDTQYF. The chain is built from TRBV5-1 and TRBJ2-3, with D possibly being TRBD1 (5 bases). V lost 7 bases, J lost 0 bases, and 18 bases lay in between. This CDR3 spans 16 amino acids. Germline V gives CDR1 SGHRS, CDR2 YFSETQ.

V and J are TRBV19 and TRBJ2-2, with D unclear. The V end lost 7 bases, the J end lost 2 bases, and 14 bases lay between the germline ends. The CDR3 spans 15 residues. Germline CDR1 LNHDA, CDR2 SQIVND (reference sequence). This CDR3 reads CASTQGPANTGELFF. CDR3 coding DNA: TGTGCCAGTACCCAAGGGCCTGCTAACACCGGGGAGCTGTTTTTT.